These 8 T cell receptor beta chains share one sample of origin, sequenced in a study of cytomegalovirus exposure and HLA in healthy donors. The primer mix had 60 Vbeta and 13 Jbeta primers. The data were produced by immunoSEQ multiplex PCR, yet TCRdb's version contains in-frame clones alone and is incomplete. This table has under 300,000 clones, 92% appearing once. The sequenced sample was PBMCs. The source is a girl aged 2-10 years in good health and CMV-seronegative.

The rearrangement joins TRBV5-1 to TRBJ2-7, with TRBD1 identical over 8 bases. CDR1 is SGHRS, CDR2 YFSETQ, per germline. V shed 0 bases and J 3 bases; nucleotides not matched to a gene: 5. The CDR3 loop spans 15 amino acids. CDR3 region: CASSLEQGAVYEQYF. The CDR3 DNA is TGCGCCAGCAGCTTGGAGCAGGGGGCTGTCTACGAGCAGTACTTC. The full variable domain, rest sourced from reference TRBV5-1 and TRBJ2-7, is KAGVTQTPRYLIKTRGQQVTLSCSPISGHRSVSWYQQTPGQGLQFLFEYFSETQRNKGNFPGRFSGRQFSNSRSEMNVSTLELGDSALYLCASSLEQGAVYEQYFGPGTRLTVT.

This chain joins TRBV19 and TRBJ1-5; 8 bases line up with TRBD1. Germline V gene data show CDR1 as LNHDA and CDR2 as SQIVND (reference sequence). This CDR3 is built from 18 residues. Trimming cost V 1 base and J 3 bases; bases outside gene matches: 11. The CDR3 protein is CASSIGTGTKRLNQPQHF. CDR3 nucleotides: TGTGCCAGTAGTATAGGGACAGGGACTAAGAGGCTCAATCAGCCCCAGCATTTT.

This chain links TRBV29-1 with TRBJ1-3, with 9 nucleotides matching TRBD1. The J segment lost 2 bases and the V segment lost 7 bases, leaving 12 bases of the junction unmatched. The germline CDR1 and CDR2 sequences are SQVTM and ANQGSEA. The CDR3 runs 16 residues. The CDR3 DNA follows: TGCAGCGCCGAGATAGGGACAGGGAGGACTGGAAACACCATATATTTT. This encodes CSAEIGTGRTGNTIYF.

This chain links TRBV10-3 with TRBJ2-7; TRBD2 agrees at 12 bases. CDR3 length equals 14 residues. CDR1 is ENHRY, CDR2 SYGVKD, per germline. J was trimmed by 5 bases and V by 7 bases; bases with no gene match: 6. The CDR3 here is CAITEGLAGNEQYF. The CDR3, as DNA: TGTGCCATCACCGAGGGACTAGCGGGTAACGAGCAGTACTTC.

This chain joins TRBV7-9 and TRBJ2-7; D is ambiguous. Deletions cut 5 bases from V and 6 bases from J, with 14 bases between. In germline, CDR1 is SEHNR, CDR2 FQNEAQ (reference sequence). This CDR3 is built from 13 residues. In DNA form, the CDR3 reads TGTGCCAGCAGCCCAGGCCGACGGTCCGAGCAGTACTTC. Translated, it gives CASSPGRRSEQYF. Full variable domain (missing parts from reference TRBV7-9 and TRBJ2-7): DTGVSQNPRHKITKRGQNVTFRCDPISEHNRLYWYRQTLGQGPEFLTYFQNEAQLEKSRLLSDRFSAERPKGSFSTLEIQRTEQGDSAMYLCASSPGRRSEQYFGPGTRLTVT.

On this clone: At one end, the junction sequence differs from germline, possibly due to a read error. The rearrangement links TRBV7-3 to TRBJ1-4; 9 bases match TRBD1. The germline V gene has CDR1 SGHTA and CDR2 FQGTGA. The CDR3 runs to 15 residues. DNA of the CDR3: TGTGCCAGCAGCCTAACAGGGGGCGCTAATGAAAAACTGTTTTTT. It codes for CASSLTGGANEKLFF.

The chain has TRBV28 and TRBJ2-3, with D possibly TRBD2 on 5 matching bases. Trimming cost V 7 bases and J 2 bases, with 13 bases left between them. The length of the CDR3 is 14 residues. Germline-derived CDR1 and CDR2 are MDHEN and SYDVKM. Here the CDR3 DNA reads TGTGCCAGCAAGCCTTGGAGGAACACAGATACGCAGTATTTT. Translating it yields CASKPWRNTDTQYF.

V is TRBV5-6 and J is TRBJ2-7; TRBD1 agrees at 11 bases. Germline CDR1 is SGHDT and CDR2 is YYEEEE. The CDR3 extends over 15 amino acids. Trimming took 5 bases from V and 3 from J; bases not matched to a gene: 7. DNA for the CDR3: TGTGCCAGCAGACCCGGGACAGGGGGGATCTACGAGCAGTACTTC. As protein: CASRPGTGGIYEQYF.